A selection of T cell receptor beta chains follows, all from one sample in a study of blood T cell repertoires in COVID-19. Sequenced by immunoSEQ multiplex PCR; TCRdb stores in-frame clones only, minus some. Found here are hundreds of thousands of clones, about 86% of them singletons; the top ten hold roughly 8.2%. The specimen sequenced was peripheral blood. The receptors originated from a woman in her forties or fifties with acute or convalescent COVID-19. The CDR3 runs from the conserved cysteine through the conserved F or W. A D gene is named only where the DNA matches it firmly. Clone sizes are given selectively: once, few, many, or a class where the clone is expanded.

j_call,clone_size,v_call,d_call,cdr3_aa,cdr3_nt
TRBJ1-2,NA,TRBV7-2,NA,CASSLGNMNYGYTF,TGTGCCAGCAGCTTGGGCAACATGAACTATGGCTACACCTTC
TRBJ2-5,NA,TRBV7-6,NA,CASSLRGETQYF,TGTGCCAGCAGCTTAAGAGGGGAGACCCAGTACTTC
TRBJ2-5,NA,TRBV3-1/TRBV3-2,NA,CASSPSWRTKETQYF,TGTGCCAGCAGCCCCAGTTGGCGGACAAAAGAGACCCAGTACTTC
TRBJ1-5,NA,TRBV28,NA,CAAGVGGNQPQHF,TGTGCCGCCGGGGTGGGGGGAAATCAGCCCCAGCATTTT
TRBJ2-5,NA,TRBV24-1,NA,CATSDPTPTGTGETQYF,TGTGCCACCAGTGACCCTACACCGACAGGTACCGGGGAGACCCAGTACTTC
TRBJ1-1,NA,TRBV5-1,TRBD1,CASSFRTGSETEAFF,TGCGCCAGCAGCTTTAGGACAGGATCGGAGACTGAAGCTTTCTTT
TRBJ2-3,NA,TRBV5-1,TRBD2,CASSGLAGADTQYF,TGCGCCAGCAGTGGACTAGCGGGAGCAGATACGCAGTATTTT
TRBJ1-4,NA,TRBV18,TRBD1,CASSPGQLATNEKLFF,TGTGCCAGCTCACCGGGACAGCTTGCAACTAATGAAAAACTGTTTTTT
TRBJ2-2,NA,TRBV5-1,NA,CASSFQNTGELFF,TGCGCCAGCAGCTTCCAGAACACCGGGGAGCTGTTTTTT
TRBJ2-1,NA,TRBV4-1,TRBD2,CASSQGLAGINEQFF,TGCGCCAGCAGCCAAGGGCTAGCGGGAATCAATGAGCAGTTCTTC
TRBJ2-5,NA,TRBV24-1,NA,CATSDLGGGRETQYF,TGTGCCACCAGTGATTTAGGAGGGGGCAGGGAGACCCAGTACTTC
TRBJ2-3,few,TRBV2,NA,CASSVYYPTDTQYF,TGTGCCAGCAGTGTGTACTACCCCACAGATACGCAGTATTTT
TRBJ2-3,NA,TRBV5-6,NA,CASSPGLGAADTQYF,TGTGCCAGCAGCCCGGGACTGGGCGCGGCAGATACGCAGTATTTT
TRBJ1-5,once,TRBV5-1,TRBD1,CASSPGQGFASNQPQHF,TGCGCCAGCAGCCCGGGACAGGGTTTCGCGAGCAATCAGCCCCAGCATTTT
TRBJ2-5,NA,TRBV3-1/TRBV3-2,NA,CASSFPLGGKETQYF,TGTGCCAGCAGTTTCCCACTAGGCGGCAAAGAGACCCAGTACTTC
TRBJ1-2,NA,TRBV6-6,NA,CASSRDFSYTF,TGTGCCAGCTCGCGGGACTTTAGCTACACCTTC
TRBJ2-5,NA,TRBV4-1,TRBD1,CASSQAVGTDNHRETQYF,TGCGCCAGCAGCCAAGCAGTAGGGACAGATAACCATCGAGAGACCCAGTACTTC
TRBJ2-7,few,TRBV5-4,TRBD1,CASSTPGQGLYEQYF,TGTGCCAGCAGCACCCCGGGACAGGGGCTCTACGAGCAGTACTTC
TRBJ2-7,NA,TRBV29-1,TRBD1,CSVSGQGIAEQYF,TGCAGCGTTTCTGGACAGGGTATCGCCGAGCAGTACTTC
TRBJ1-2,NA,TRBV28,NA,CASSPHSPANYGYTF,TGTGCCAGCAGTCCACACAGCCCAGCTAACTATGGCTACACCTTC
TRBJ1-1,NA,TRBV6-1,NA,CASSEALRDMWAFF,TGTGCCAGCAGTGAAGCTTTGAGGGATATGTGGGCTTTCTTT
TRBJ2-1,NA,TRBV5-1,TRBD2,CASSLQASGYNEQFF,TGCGCCAGCAGCCTCCAGGCTAGCGGTTACAATGAGCAGTTCTTC
TRBJ2-1,NA,TRBV19,NA,CASSILRENEQFF,TGTGCCAGTAGTATACTCCGGGAGAATGAGCAGTTCTTC
TRBJ1-1,NA,TRBV5-1,NA,CASSLVGGPTYTEAFF,TGCGCCAGCAGCTTGGTCGGGGGGCCCACCTACACTGAAGCTTTCTTT
TRBJ2-7,few,TRBV5-1,NA,CASSLEPWGGGLLPPHEQYF,TGCGCCAGCAGCTTGGAGCCGTGGGGGGGCGGTTTGCTGCCCCCCCACGAGCAGTACTTC
TRBJ1-2,NA,TRBV3-1/TRBV3-2,TRBD1,CASSPSWTGGGSGYTF,TGTGCCAGCAGCCCCTCTTGGACAGGGGGCGGCAGTGGCTACACCTTC
TRBJ2-5,NA,TRBV2,NA,CASRPDQETQYF,TGTGCCAGCAGGCCGGACCAAGAGACCCAGTACTTC
TRBJ2-5,NA,TRBV10-1,NA,CASSDGVRETQYF,TGCGCCAGCAGTGACGGGGTCCGGGAGACCCAGTACTTC
TRBJ1-1,NA,TRBV11-3,TRBD1,CASSPGQGAEAFF,TGTGCCAGCAGCCCGGGACAGGGGGCTGAAGCTTTCTTT